This T cell receptor (beta chain) was recovered during a study of T cells in Graves' hyperthyroidism and ophthalmopathy. As to this clonotype: Its antigen is unknown.

Study-level points and caveats: Most expanded thyroid clonotypes above 0.001 also appeared in blood. Separating ophthalmopathy from stable hyperthyroidism was achieved by a 13 V-J model.

Ophthalmopathy cases scored 3 or more on the Clinical Activity Score and 4 or more on NOSPECS grade, with duration below 3 months. Uncontrolled infection, other autoimmune disease, pregnancy or lactation led to exclusion. RNA transcripts provided the source from which TCR beta CDR3 regions were amplified. First-round RT-PCR of the TCR CDR3 relied on the HTBI primer set. TCRdb ran MiXCR on the multiplex PCR reads and lists one entry per CDR3 protein. Here the sample spans a few hundred thousand distinct CDR3 sequences, 16% being singletons. Germline CDR1 reads SGHKS; CDR2 reads YYEKEE (reference sequence). The J segment lost 3 bases and the V segment lost 2 bases, leaving 8 bases of the junction unmatched. The CDR3 loop spans 15 amino acids.

This TCR was recovered from a woman aged 40 to 50 with Graves' ophthalmopathy. Sequencing was carried out using blood. The gene calls are TRBV5-5 and TRBJ2-7; 7 bases align to TRBD2. The CDR3 is CASSFGAGEGYEQYF. The CDR3 coding sequence is TGTGCCAGCAGCTTTGGCGCGGGAGAGGGCTACGAGCAGTACTTC.